Listed below are T cell receptor beta chains from one sample, sequenced in a study of response to subunit inactivated influenza vaccine. Each CDR3 protein gets one entry after TCRdb re-called the RT-PCR reads with MiXCR. The table shows some 160,000 distinct CDR3 sequences, with roughly a tenth occurring only once. Sequencing used non-naive T cells sorted from PBMCs, obtained 40 to 50 days after vaccination. Receptors were obtained from a man over 45 who received an inactivated influenza vaccine. Each CDR3 is given with its conserved first and last residue. A D gene is named only where the DNA matches it firmly. Not every row has a clone size; where given, it reads once, few, many or a size class.

>TRBV7-2|TRBJ2-3|TRBD1|few
TGTGCCAGCAGCTCAGCCGCGCGGACAGGGGGTTCCCGGCAGTATTTT
CASSSAARTGGSRQYF
>TRBV4-1|TRBJ2-5|NA|few
TGCGCCAGCAGGCCGGCCCTGGTCGGCGGGACCCAGTACTTC
CASRPALVGGTQYF
>TRBV12-3/TRBV12-4|TRBJ2-7|NA|many
TGTGCCAGCAGTTTCCGGGATCGCCCCCACGAGCAGTACTTC
CASSFRDRPHEQYF
>TRBV28|TRBJ2-5|NA|NA
TGTGCCAGCAGCTCTAGGGGCTGGGTAGAGACCCAGTACTTC
CASSSRGWVETQYF
>TRBV10-3|TRBJ1-2|NA|NA
TGTGCCATCAGTGAGCCAAGGGCGCGGTATGGCTACACCTTC
CAISEPRARYGYTF
>TRBV18|TRBJ2-7|TRBD2|medium-sized
TGTGCCAGCTCACCTATAGCGGGGGGCGGCGAGCAGTACTTC
CASSPIAGGGEQYF
>TRBV29-1|TRBJ2-7|NA|NA
TGCAGCGCAAGGACAGAACTGGGCGAGCAGTACTTC
CSARTELGEQYF
>TRBV12-3/TRBV12-4|TRBJ1-2|TRBD1|many
TGTGCCAGCAGTATCGGGACAGGGTATGGCTACACCTTC
CASSIGTGYGYTF
>TRBV20-1|TRBJ1-2|TRBD1|few
TGCAGTGCAGGGACAGGGCACCTTAAAGCTAACTATGGCTACACCTTC
CSAGTGHLKANYGYTF
>TRBV2|TRBJ2-1|NA|few
TGTGCCAGCAGCCCCATACTTTTTTCTTTTGAGCAGTTCTTC
CASSPILFSFEQFF
>TRBV24-1|TRBJ2-1|NA|few
TGTGCCACCAGGAATGAGCAGTTCTTC
CATRNEQFF
>TRBV2|TRBJ2-1|NA|few
TGTGCCAGCGGGGACAGACTAGCCTACAATGAGCAGTTCTTC
CASGDRLAYNEQFF
>TRBV11-3|TRBJ1-3|TRBD1|NA
TGTGCCAGCAATCGGACAGGGGGCGGAAACACCATATATTTT
CASNRTGGGNTIYF
>TRBV29-1|TRBJ2-5|TRBD1|NA
TGCAGCGGTTACGATCAGGGGGCCGGGACCCAGTACTTC
CSGYDQGAGTQYF
>TRBV14|TRBJ2-5|TRBD2|few
TGTGCCAGCACGATGGGGGCCCTAGCGGGAGAGACCCAGTACTTC
CASTMGALAGETQYF
>TRBV10-3|TRBJ2-7|TRBD2|NA
TGTGCCATCCGCATACTAGCGGGAGCCGGGGACGAGCAGTACTTC
CAIRILAGAGDEQYF
>TRBV6-1|TRBJ2-1|TRBD2|few
TGTGCCAGCAGGATGGGACTAGCGGGCAAATACAATGAGCAGTTCTTC
CASRMGLAGKYNEQFF
>TRBV6-2/TRBV6-3|TRBJ1-1|NA|few
TGTGCCAGCAGTTACTCGGAAGGGCCGTTCACTGAAGCTTTCTTT
CASSYSEGPFTEAFF
>TRBV7-9|TRBJ1-3|NA|few
TGTGCCAGCAGCCCCCCCGGGGGCACCATATATTTT
CASSPPGGTIYF
>TRBV7-8|TRBJ1-5|NA|NA
TGTGCCAGCAGCTCCCGTGGGGCAGCCGGCCAGCCCCAGCATTTT
CASSSRGAAGQPQHF
>TRBV19|TRBJ2-7|NA|NA
TGTGCCAGTAGCCCCGAGACAGGAACGACCACCGAGCAGTACTTC
CASSPETGTTTEQYF
>TRBV5-1|TRBJ1-4|TRBD1|many
TGCGCCAGCAGCTCCCCCGGGACAGGCGATGAAAAACTGTTTTTT
CASSSPGTGDEKLFF
>TRBV4-1|TRBJ2-2|NA|many
TGCGCCAGCAGCCAGGCTCAGTACACCGGGGAGTTGTTTTTT
CASSQAQYTGELFF
>TRBV20-1|TRBJ2-1|NA|NA
TGCAGTGCTATCTACAATGAGCAGTTCTTC
CSAIYNEQFF
>TRBV28|TRBJ2-7|NA|NA
TGTGCCAGCAGTTTATTTGTAGGGGCCGACGAGCAGTACTTC
CASSLFVGADEQYF
>TRBV7-2|TRBJ2-3|NA|few
TGTGCCAGCAGCTTAGCGCGACCAGATACGCAGTATTTT
CASSLARPDTQYF
>TRBV7-2|TRBJ2-3|NA|NA
TGTGCCAGCAGCTTACAGGTGATCACAGATACGCAGTATTTT
CASSLQVITDTQYF
>TRBV12-3/TRBV12-4|TRBJ1-2|NA|many
TGTGCCAGCACCATCGGAGGGCGGAGCTATGGCTACACCTTC
CASTIGGRSYGYTF
>TRBV28|TRBJ2-6|NA|NA
TGTGCCTTCAGTTTAAACAGGGTATGGATGTCTCGGGCCAACGTCCTGACTTTC
CAFSLNRVWMSRANVLTF
>TRBV5-5|TRBJ1-2|NA|NA
TGTGCCAGCAGCTGGAGGGCGGGCGGGGGAGATGGGTATGGCTACACCTTC
CASSWRAGGGDGYGYTF
>TRBV7-8|TRBJ2-1|TRBD2|many
TGTGCCAGCAGCTTAGTTCAAAGGACTAGCGGGAGTGGTGAGCAGTTCTTC
CASSLVQRTSGSGEQFF
>TRBV4-1|TRBJ2-7|NA|many
TGCGCCAGCAGCCGAGTTCTGGGAGCCTACGAGCAGTACTTC
CASSRVLGAYEQYF
>TRBV7-6|TRBJ1-1|TRBD1|NA
TGTGCCAGCAGCGGTACCAAACAGGGGGCGGGTGGCGGGGACACTGAAGCTTTCTTT
CASSGTKQGAGGGDTEAFF
>TRBV20-1|TRBJ2-1|TRBD2|few
TGCAGTGCTAGACCGTCGGGACTAGCGGGAGCTAGTGAGCAGTTCTTC
CSARPSGLAGASEQFF
>TRBV7-9|TRBJ1-1|NA|NA
TGTGCCAGCAACCCCCTTGAGCGGGGCACTAAAGCTTTCTTT
CASNPLERGTKAFF
>TRBV27|TRBJ2-3|NA|few
TGTGCCAGCAGCCGAAGGGGGGCAAACACAGATACGCAGTATTTT
CASSRRGANTDTQYF
>TRBV28|TRBJ2-7|NA|many
TGTGCCAGCAGTTTAGAGGTAGGGGGAATGCTCTCCTACGAGCAGTACTTC
CASSLEVGGMLSYEQYF
>TRBV15|TRBJ1-1|NA|NA
TGTGCCACCAGCAGAGGACGGGGCCTTTTTTGGACTGAAGCTTTCTTT
CATSRGRGLFWTEAFF
>TRBV7-8|TRBJ2-1|NA|NA
TGTGCCAGCAGCTCCGCCAGGGTCTGGGCGAATGAGCAGTTCTTC
CASSSARVWANEQFF
>TRBV6-5|TRBJ2-1|TRBD2|few
TGTGCCAGCAGTTACTCGACGGCCCTGGGGGGGGAGCAGTTCTTC
CASSYSTALGGEQFF
>TRBV3-1|TRBJ1-4|NA|few
TGTGCCAGCAGCCGGACAATAGGTGAAAAACTGTTTTTT
CASSRTIGEKLFF
>TRBV29-1|TRBJ1-1|NA|few
TGCAGCGTTGAAGTTTGGGGGGCAAGCACTGAAGCTTTCTTT
CSVEVWGASTEAFF
>TRBV11-3|TRBJ2-2|TRBD1|many
TGTGCCAGCAGGGCCGGGACAGGGTCCGGGGAGCTGTTTTTT
CASRAGTGSGELFF
>TRBV6-1|TRBJ1-1|NA|NA
TGTGCCAGCAGAAGGGACGGGACGAACACTGAAGCTTTCTTT
CASRRDGTNTEAFF
>TRBV7-8|TRBJ2-3|NA|many
TGTGCCAGCAGCTTGTTAAATGTGGCAGATACGCAGTATTTT
CASSLLNVADTQYF
>TRBV19|TRBJ1-1|TRBD1|few
TGTGCCAGTAGAAGACAGGGGGCAGGCACTGAAGCTTTCTTT
CASRRQGAGTEAFF
>TRBV27|TRBJ1-1|NA|few
TGTGCCAGCAGTTTAATGCGGGACGCTGAAGCTTTCTTT
CASSLMRDAEAFF
>TRBV29-1|TRBJ2-7|TRBD1|NA
TGCAGCGTTCTCGGACAGGGAGGCTACGAGCAGTACTTC
CSVLGQGGYEQYF
>TRBV11-3|TRBJ2-1|TRBD1|NA
TGTGCCAGCAGCCCCCGACAGGGTACCTACAATGAGCAGTTCTTC
CASSPRQGTYNEQFF
>TRBV20-1|TRBJ1-2|TRBD1|few
TGCAGTGCTAGTACCACCGCCCAGGGACAGATCTATGGCTACACCTTC
CSASTTAQGQIYGYTF
>TRBV7-2|TRBJ2-7|NA|few
TGTGCCAGCAGCGCGGCCGGGACTCGCGACTACGAGCAGTACTTC
CASSAAGTRDYEQYF
>TRBV15|TRBJ1-1|NA|NA
TGTGCCACCAGCAGAGGCCAGAGGGGTATCACTGAAGCTTTCTTT
CATSRGQRGITEAFF
>TRBV7-9|TRBJ1-4|NA|medium-sized
TGTGCCAGCAGGGACGGCGATAATGAAAAACTGTTTTTT
CASRDGDNEKLFF